Below, one T cell receptor beta chain is given with its context. The J segment lost 3 bases and the V segment lost 4 bases, leaving 6 bases of the junction unmatched. CDR3 length: 14 residues. In germline, CDR1 is SQVTM, CDR2 ANQGSEA. Per the original data handling: How many nucleated cells were present was estimated from reference gene primer amplification. Sequencing was performed with immunoSEQ multiplex PCR; in TCRdb, only in-frame clones are kept and a portion is missing. V and J calls plus clone size are reproduced from that table; the DNA served to infer D and trimming. The data hold 200,000 to 250,000 clones, with 84% observed a single time. The data originate from a study of blood T cell repertoires in COVID-19.

The chain employs TRBV29-1 and TRBJ2-1; 7 nucleotides match TRBD1. The receptor comes from a woman aged 55-69 years with acute or convalescent COVID-19. Material for sequencing was peripheral blood. The CDR3 DNA is TGCAGCGTTGCCAGGACAGGCGACTACAATGAGCAGTTCTTC. It translates to CSVARTGDYNEQFF.